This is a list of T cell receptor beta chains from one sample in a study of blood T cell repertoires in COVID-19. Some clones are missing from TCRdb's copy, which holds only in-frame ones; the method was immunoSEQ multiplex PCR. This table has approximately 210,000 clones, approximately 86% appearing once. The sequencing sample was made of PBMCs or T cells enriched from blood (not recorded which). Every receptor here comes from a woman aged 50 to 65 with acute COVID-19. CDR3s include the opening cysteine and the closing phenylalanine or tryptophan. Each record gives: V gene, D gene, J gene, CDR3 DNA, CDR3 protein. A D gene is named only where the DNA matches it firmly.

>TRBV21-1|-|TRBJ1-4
TGTGCCAGCAGCAAACGACCGACAGGCGGCAGGGAAAAACTGTTTTTT
CASSKRPTGGREKLFF
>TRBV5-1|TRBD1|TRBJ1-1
TGCGCCAGCAGCCCCCAGGGGGACGGCACTGAAGCTTTCTTT
CASSPQGDGTEAFF
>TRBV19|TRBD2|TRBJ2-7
TGTGCCAGTAGTAGGGGAATTAGCGGGATTGCCTACGAGCAGTACTTC
CASSRGISGIAYEQYF
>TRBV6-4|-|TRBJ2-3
TGTGCCAGCAGCCCCACGGGGGCAGATACGCAGTATTTT
CASSPTGADTQYF
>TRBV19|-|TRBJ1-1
TGTGCCAGTAGCAGACAGGCATTTAACACTGAAGCTTTCTTT
CASSRQAFNTEAFF
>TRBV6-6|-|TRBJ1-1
TGTGCCAGCAGTTACGATTGGCAAGCTTTCTTT
CASSYDWQAFF
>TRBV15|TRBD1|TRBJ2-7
TGTGCCACCAGCACCAGGACAGGGCGAGGCGAGCAGTACTTC
CATSTRTGRGEQYF
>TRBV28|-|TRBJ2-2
TGTGCCAGCACCCCAGGCCAGGGGCGGTGGACCGGGGAGCTGTTTTTT
CASTPGQGRWTGELFF
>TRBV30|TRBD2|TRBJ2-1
TGTGTCTGCGGGAGGCTGTCGTACAATGAGCAGTTCTTC
CVCGRLSYNEQFF
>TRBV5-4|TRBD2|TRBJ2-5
TGTGCCAGCAGCTTGCTCTTGGCGGGAGGCCAAGAGACCCAGTACTTC
CASSLLLAGGQETQYF
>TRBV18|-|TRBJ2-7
TGTGCCAGCTCAGCGGACACCTACGAGCAGTACTTC
CASSADTYEQYF